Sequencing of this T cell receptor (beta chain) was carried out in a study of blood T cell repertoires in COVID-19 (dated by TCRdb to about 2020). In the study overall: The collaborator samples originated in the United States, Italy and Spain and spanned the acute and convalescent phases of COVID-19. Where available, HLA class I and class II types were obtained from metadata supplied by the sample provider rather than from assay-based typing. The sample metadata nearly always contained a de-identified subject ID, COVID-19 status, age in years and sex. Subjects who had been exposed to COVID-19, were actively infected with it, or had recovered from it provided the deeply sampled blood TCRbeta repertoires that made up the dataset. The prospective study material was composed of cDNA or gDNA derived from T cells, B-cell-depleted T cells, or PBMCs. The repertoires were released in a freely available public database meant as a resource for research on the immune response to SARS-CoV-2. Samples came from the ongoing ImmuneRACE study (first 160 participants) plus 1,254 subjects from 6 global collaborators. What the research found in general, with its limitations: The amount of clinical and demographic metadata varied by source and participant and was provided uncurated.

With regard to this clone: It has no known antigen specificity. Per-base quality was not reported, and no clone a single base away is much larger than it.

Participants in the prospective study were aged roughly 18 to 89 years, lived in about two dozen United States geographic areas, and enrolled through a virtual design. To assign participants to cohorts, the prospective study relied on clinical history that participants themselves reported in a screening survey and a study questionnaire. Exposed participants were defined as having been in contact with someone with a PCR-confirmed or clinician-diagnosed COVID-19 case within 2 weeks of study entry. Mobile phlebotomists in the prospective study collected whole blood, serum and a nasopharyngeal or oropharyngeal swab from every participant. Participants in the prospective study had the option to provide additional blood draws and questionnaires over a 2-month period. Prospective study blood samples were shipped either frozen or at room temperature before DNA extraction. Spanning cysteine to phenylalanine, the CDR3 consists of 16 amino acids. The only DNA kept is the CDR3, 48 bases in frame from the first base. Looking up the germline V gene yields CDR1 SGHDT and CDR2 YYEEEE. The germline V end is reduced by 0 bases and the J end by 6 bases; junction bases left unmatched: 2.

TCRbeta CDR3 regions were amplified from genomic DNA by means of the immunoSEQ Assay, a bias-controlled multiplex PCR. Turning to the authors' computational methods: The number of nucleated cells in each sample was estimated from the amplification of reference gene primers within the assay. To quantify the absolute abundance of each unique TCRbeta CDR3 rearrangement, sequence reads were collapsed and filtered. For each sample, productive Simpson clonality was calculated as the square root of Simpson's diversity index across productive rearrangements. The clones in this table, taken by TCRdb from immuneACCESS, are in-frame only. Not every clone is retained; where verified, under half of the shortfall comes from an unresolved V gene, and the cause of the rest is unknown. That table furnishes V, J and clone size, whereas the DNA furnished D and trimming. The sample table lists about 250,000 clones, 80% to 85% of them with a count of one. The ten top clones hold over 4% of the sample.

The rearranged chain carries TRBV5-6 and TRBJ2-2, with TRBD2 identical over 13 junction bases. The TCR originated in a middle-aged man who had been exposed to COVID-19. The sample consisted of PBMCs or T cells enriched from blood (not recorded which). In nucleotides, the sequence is TGTGCCAGCAGCTTGGAACTAGCGGGAGGGTCCGGGGAGCTGTTTTTT. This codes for CASSLELAGGSGELFF.